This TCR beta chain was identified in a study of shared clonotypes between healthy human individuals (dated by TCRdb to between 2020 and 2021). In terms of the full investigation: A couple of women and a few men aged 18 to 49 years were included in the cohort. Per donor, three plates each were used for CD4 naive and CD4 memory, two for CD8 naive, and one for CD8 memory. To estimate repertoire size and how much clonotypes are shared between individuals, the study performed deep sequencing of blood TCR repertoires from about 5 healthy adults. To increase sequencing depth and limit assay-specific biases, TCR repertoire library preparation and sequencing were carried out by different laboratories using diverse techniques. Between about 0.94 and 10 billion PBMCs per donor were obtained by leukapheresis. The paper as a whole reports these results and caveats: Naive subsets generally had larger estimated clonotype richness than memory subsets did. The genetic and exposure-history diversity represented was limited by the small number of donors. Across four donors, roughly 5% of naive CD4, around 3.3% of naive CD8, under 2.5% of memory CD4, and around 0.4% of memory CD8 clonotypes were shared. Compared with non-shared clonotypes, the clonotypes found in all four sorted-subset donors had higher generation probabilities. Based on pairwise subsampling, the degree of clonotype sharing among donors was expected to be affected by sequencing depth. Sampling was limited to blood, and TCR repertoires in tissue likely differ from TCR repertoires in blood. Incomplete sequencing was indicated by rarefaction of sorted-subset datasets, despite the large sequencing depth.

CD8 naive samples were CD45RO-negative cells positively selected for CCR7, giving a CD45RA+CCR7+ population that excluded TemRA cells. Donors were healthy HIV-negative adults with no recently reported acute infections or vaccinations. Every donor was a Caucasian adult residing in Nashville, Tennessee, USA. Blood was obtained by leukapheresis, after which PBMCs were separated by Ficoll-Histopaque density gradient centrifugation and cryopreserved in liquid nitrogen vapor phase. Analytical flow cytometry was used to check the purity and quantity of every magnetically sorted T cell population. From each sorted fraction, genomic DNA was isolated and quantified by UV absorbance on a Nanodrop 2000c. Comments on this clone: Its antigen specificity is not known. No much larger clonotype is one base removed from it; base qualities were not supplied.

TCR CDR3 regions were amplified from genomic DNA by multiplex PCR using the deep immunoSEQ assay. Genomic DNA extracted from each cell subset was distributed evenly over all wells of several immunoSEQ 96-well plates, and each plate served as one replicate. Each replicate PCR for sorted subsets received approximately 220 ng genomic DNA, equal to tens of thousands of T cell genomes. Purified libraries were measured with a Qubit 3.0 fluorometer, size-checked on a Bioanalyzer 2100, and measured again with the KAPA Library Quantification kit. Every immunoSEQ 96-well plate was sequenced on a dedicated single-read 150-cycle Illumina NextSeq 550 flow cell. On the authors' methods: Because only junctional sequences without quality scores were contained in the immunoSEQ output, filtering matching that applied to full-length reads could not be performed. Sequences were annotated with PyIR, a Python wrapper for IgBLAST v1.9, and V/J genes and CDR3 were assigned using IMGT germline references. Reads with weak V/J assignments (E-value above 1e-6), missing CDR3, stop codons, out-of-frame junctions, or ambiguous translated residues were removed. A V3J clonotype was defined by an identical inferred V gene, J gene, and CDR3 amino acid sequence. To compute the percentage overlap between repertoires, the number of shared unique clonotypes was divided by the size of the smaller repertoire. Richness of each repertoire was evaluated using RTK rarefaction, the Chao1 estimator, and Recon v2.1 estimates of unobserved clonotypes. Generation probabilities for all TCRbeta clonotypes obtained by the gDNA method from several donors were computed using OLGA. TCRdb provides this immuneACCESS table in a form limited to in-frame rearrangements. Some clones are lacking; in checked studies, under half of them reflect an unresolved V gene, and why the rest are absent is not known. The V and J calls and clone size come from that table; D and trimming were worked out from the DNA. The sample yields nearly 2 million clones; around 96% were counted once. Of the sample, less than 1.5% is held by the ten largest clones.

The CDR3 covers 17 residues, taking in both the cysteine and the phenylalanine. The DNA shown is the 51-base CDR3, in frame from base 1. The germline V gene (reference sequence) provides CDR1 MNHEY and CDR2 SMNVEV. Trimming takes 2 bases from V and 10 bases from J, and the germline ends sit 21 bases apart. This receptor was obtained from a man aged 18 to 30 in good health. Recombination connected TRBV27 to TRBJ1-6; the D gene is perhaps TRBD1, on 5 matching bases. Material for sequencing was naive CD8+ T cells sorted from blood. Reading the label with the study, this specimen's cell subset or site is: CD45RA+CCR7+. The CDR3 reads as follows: CASSLGPGADPNSPLHF. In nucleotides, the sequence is TGTGCCAGCAGTTTAGGCCCCGGGGCCGACCCCAACTCACCCCTCCACTTT.